This TCR beta chain was profiled in a study of cytomegalovirus exposure and HLA in healthy donors (dated by TCRdb to about 2017). Regarding the complete study: According to an earlier analysis of 587 of the donors, about 179 million T cells yielded 117 million unique TCR beta sequences and 276 Gb of sequence data. Approximately 310 gigabases of sequencing data and around 85 million unique TCR sequences made up an early release that covered roughly 670 HLA-typed donors. Of the 350 to 450 genotyped donors, over 70% fell in the genetic ancestry cluster associated with self-reported Caucasian donors. The aim of the study was to test whether cataloging public T cell receptors could identify signatures of past pathogen exposure. The study profiled the T cell repertoires of hundreds of subjects by immunosequencing and related them to cytomegalovirus serostatus. In addition to the first cohort of 650 to 750 subjects, a separate validation cohort of some 120 different subjects was used. High-throughput TCR immunosequencing, statistical association of individual TCRs with disease status, and machine learning were combined to predict cytomegalovirus infection status. To study patterns of TCR occurrence, a later analysis re-analyzed previously published TCR beta repertoires from more than 550 donors and added high-resolution HLA genotyping. The later analysis used no new phenotypic data to find candidate immune exposures, relying instead on TCR beta sequences and their occurrence across donors. In an earlier analysis of a few hundred of the donors, high-throughput TCR beta sequencing was used to judge whether each TCR beta V gene segment behaved as functional or pseudogenic. Donor age, sex, ethnicity and CMV serostatus were compiled alongside the repertoire data. Genome-wide SNP genotypes for about three fifths of the roughly 700 donors were used in a later genetic analysis, which treated that subset as a discovery cohort. All discovery cohort repertoires had been generated on a single sequencing platform. HLA typing included class I and class II loci at four-digit resolution. The number of typed donors differed by locus: roughly 629-640 for A, B, C, DRB1 and DQB1; roughly 510 for DQA1; some 590 for DPA1; and some 450 for DPB1. Four to six DR-DQ haplotypes were handled as single units for association and clustering, since linkage in the cohort was strong. Across some 400 genotyped donors of the cohort, an average of approximately 200,000 unique TCR beta nucleotide sequences per donor were sequenced, and around 19% of those sequences were non-productive. Broader findings and caveats from the paper: Compared with equally common non-associated chains, HLA-associated TCR beta chains in a later analysis were more clonally expanded and had lower generation probabilities. Roughly uniform sequencing depth across donors was assumed in presence/absence analyses, although this assumption may not hold. A cluster of highly shared sequence variants was judged likely to be a technical artifact of the sequencing pipeline. A further reported finding was that TCR beta sequences accurately predicted the HLA-A and HLA-B alleles for most subjects in the first cohort. The only immune exposure information available for the cohort was CMV serostatus. Specific HLA alleles were associated with more than 15,000 TCR beta sequences at a false discovery rate of 0.05 in a later analysis. Fewer than 20 rarely observed V segments, including chromosome 9 orphons, were excluded from the earlier analysis of just under 600 of the donors because counts were too low. Cytomegalovirus status was reported to be diagnosed by the classifier with high specificity and sensitivity in both the original and validation cohorts. Correlated functional status among segregating V segments might reflect linkage disequilibrium, but an unknown experimental factor could not be ruled out. A later analysis found that most CMV-associated TCR beta chains appeared HLA-restricted, with HLA associations seemingly driven largely by CMV exposure. A total of 164 TCR beta chains were listed by the study as associated with cytomegalovirus. In a later analysis, several top co-occurrence clusters were reported to appear linked to parvovirus B19, influenza, CMV and Epstein-Barr virus. While some public TCRs were present in many individuals, most TCR sequences turned up only very rarely across donors. V-gene and J-gene trimming of TCR beta chains was associated with a missense DCLRE1C variant in a later genetic analysis, and the association was replicated in an independent cohort. In this cohort, only TCR beta chains were sequenced, and detectable features were limited by the absence of alpha or paired-chain data. In a later analysis, TCR association rates were found to vary across HLA loci, with the most associated TCRs seen for DRB1 alleles and the fewest for HLA-C alleles. A few of the identified cytomegalovirus-associated TCR beta chains were confirmed in vitro to be specific for cytomegalovirus antigens. In a later genetic analysis, fewer N-insertions in productive TCRs were reported among donors in an Asian-associated ancestry cluster than the roughly 700-donor mean. When HLA alleles, especially DR and DQ, strongly co-occurred, attributing TCR associations to individual alleles was difficult. It was suggested by the authors that the approach could potentially be generalized to other disease states and immunological phenotypes. Some IMGT-functional V segments, including TRBV6-2 and TRBV6-3, could not be told apart with the 87-base-pair reads, so those segments were excluded. Because HLA typing was missing for some donors at each locus, association tests included only the typed subset. Broadly in line with IMGT annotations, most TCR beta V segments showed up in productive rearrangements about 87% or about 30% of the time in an earlier analysis of 587 of the donors.

The library was built by means of the immunoSEQ multiplex PCR assay. For the multiplex PCR, a mixture combining 60 forward primers for TCR Vbeta segments and 13 reverse primers for TCR Jbeta segments was used. Amplification of the CDR3 region of rearranged TCR beta genes was performed with a multiplex PCR assay on genomic DNA. On the Illumina HiSeq System, the amplified TCR beta libraries were sequenced as 87-base-pair reads. The authors processed their data as follows. A later analysis tallied roughly 80 million unique TCR beta chains across the 666 repertoires, and approximately 9.9 million of those chains were shared by two or more donors. A nearest-neighbor algorithm error-corrected the raw reads and collapsed the reads into unique sequences, merging closely related sequences to remove PCR and sequencing errors. Alignment of CDR3 sequences to IMGT reference sequences was used to assign V, D and J gene segments. For a sequence to be retained, at least a six-nucleotide match to both a V gene segment and a J gene segment was required. A rearrangement counted as productive if the CDR3 had no stop codons and remained in frame with V and J, and every other rearrangement counted as non-productive. CDR3 was defined by IMGT convention, running from the second conserved V-encoded cysteine to the conserved J-encoded phenylalanine. The earlier analysis of some 580 of the donors excluded any sequence lacking an unambiguous match to a single V gene segment. In an earlier analysis of approximately 590 of the donors, V segments were called functional above 56.7% productive rearrangements and were called segregating when the between-donor standard deviation exceeded 5%. A statistical classification framework was developed to diagnose cytomegalovirus status using the catalog of TCR beta chain sequences. In a later analysis, V and J genes were assigned by comparing TCR nucleotide sequences against IMGT/GENE-DB human TR gene sequences. A later analysis assigned CDR3 sequences and most-parsimonious VDJ recombination scenarios with the TCRdist pipeline. A later analysis defined each TCR beta chain by its CDR3 amino acid sequence plus V-gene family, and excluded reads lacking a unique V-gene family. To address suspected cross-contamination and a sequencing artifact, a later analysis removed over 500 highly shared, low-generation-probability nucleotide sequences. In a later analysis, a clonal expansion index for each public chain was calculated from normalized within-repertoire ranks of inferred template counts. In a later analysis, generation probabilities were computed with a VDJ recombination model fitted to out-of-frame rearrangements, and the resulting probabilities were checked against IGoR. Hypergeometric tests were used in a later analysis to score TCR-TCR, TCR-HLA and TCR-CMV co-occurrence, with a repertoire-size bias correction applied to the TCR pairs. False discovery rates were estimated in a later analysis by permuting HLA or CMV assignments 20 times. In a later analysis, co-occurring TCRs were grouped using DBSCAN, and TCRdist sequence similarity was added for clustering within HLA-allele-positive subsets. For co-occurrence clustering, repertoires with fewer than 30,000 or more than 120,000 public chains were excluded, along with five repertoires with anomalous nucleotide sharing. In TCRdb, the immuneACCESS table is reduced to in-frame sequences with V and J assigned. These tables do not hold every clone; where another copy was compared, an unresolved V gene accounts for under half, and the others remain unexplained. The V and J calls and the clone size are those of that table, but D and trimming were determined from the DNA. This sample gives 300,000 or so clones in total; roughly 86% of them show up just once. About 2% of the sample goes to the ten largest clones.

Trimming removed 6 bases from V and 6 bases from J, leaving 20 bases between the germline ends. The CDR3 sequence holds 15 residues, the cysteine and phenylalanine included. Only CDR3 DNA is held: 45 bases, read in frame from base 1. CDR1 ENHRY and CDR2 SYGVKD were looked up in the germline V gene. On this clone itself: Its antigen specificity is not known. No clone much larger than this one lies a single base away; base qualities are absent.

In total, just over 650 healthy bone marrow donors made up the cohort. At the time of sampling, all cohort members were nominally healthy, though unrecorded immune exposures were likely present. The donor tested CMV seropositive and was one of the 289 seropositive cohort members. A peripheral blood sample was collected from each donor, and TCR beta sequencing was performed on peripheral blood mononuclear cells. The Qiagen DNeasy Blood Extraction Kit was used to extract genomic DNA from the blood cell samples. The chain couples TRBV10-3 to TRBJ1-2; tentative D gene TRBD1, with 6 bases matching. Sequenced material: PBMCs. This sequence was found in a woman aged 40 to 49 in good health and CMV-seropositive. The DNA reads as follows: TGTGCCATCAGCTCGACCACAGGGAACCCTAATGGCTACACCTTC. It codes for CAISSTTGNPNGYTF.